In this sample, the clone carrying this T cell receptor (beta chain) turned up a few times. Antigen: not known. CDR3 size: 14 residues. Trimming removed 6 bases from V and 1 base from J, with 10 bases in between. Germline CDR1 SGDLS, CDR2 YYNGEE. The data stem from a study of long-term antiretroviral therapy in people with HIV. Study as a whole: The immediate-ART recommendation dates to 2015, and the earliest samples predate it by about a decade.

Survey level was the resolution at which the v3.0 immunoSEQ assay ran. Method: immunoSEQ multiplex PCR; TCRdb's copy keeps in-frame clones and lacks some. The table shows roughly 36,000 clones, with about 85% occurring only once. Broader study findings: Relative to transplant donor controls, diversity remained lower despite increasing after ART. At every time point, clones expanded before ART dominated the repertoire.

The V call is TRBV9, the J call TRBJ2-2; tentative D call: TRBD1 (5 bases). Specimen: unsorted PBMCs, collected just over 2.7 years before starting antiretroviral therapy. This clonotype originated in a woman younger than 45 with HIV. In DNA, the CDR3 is TGTGCCAGCAACTCCGACAGGAACACCGGGGAGCTGTTTTTT. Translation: CASNSDRNTGELFF.